What follows describes a single T cell receptor (beta chain). Its specificity is not known. Extracted RNA was reverse transcribed into cDNA, the sequencing template. The data were produced by immunoSEQ multiplex PCR, yet TCRdb's version contains in-frame clones alone and is incomplete. The sample holds about 150,000 clones; around half are singletons and the top ten take 15% to 20%. The CDR3 has 11 residues. V lost 10 bases and J lost 0, with 7 bases in between. The germline V gene encodes CDR1 LNHDA and CDR2 SQIVND (reference sequence). The data are from a study of CD8+ T cells in alopecia areata. The wider study: The study gave treated patients oral tofacitinib at 5 to 10 mg twice daily.

Findings and limits, study-wide: Mouse data revealed clearer TCR sharing than patient data did, a gap possibly tied to HLA.

Obtained from alopecia areata patients were lesional scalp punch biopsies along with peripheral blood. Sorting of PBMCs yielded the CD4+ and CD8+ T cells. The rearrangement uses TRBV19 and TRBJ2-7; D not resolved. The clonotype was recovered from a human donor with alopecia areata. Here the sequenced sample was CD8+ T cells sorted from blood, taken at week 0. The CDR3 region has the DNA TGTGCCACAAGGGACTCCTACGAGCAGTACTTC. This translates into CATRDSYEQYF.